This T cell receptor (beta chain) comes out of a study of cytomegalovirus exposure and HLA in healthy donors. Study overall: HLA-typed donors contributed some 77 million unique TCRs, which were held in an early data release.

On this clone: The antigen remains unidentified.

PCR used 60 Vbeta primers and 13 Jbeta primers. Sequencing used immunoSEQ multiplex PCR; TCRdb keeps in-frame clones, though not all of them. Here the sample table reports over 80,000 clones. The junction had 11 bases not matched to a gene; V was cut back by 6 bases and J by 6 bases. This CDR3 region has 15 residues. Germline V gene data show CDR1 as SQVTM and CDR2 as ANQGSEA. Study-wide points: Certain sequence variants were highly shared and formed a cluster, and this cluster was likely a sequencing artifact. Analyzed later, association rates of TCRs varied across HLA loci, with DRB1 most and HLA-C fewest. Analysis was carried out at a later point, and it linked a missense DCLRE1C variant to TCR beta V- and J-gene trimming.

The sequence derives from a girl aged 10-17 years in good health and CMV-seropositive. The sequenced sample consisted of PBMCs. The gene calls are TRBV29-1 and TRBJ2-3; the match to TRBD1 covers 11 bases. As DNA, the CDR3 is TGCAGCGTCCACAGGGGACAGGGGGATGTGGATACGCAGTATTTT. Residues: CSVHRGQGDVDTQYF.